This T cell receptor beta chain was sequenced during a study of metastatic and nonmetastatic thyroid tumors. About the research overall: Thyroid patients, malignant and benign, had repertoires compared across blood and tumor or nodule tissue. Findings and limits, study-wide: According to reports, the diversity of TCR beta was significantly higher in malignant thyroid tumors than in benign nodules, and this held in both blood and tumor samples.

Prior to thyroid surgery, none of the patients had received any treatment. This clone was detected a few times. Its antigen is undetermined. Germline values: CDR1 LNHDA, CDR2 SQIVND (reference sequence). V lost 3 bases and J 0 bases, leaving 9 bases between the germline ends. This CDR3 comprises 14 residues. As originally analysed: The study took CDR3 differences across clinicopathological groups and made a distant-metastasis classifier for papillary thyroid cancer from them. From the PCR reads, TCRdb re-called clones with MiXCR. It is TCRdb's table, rather than the study itself, that gives the V and J calls and clone size. The sample yields 30,000 to 45,000 clones, around half seen once.

The sequence was collected from a male donor with papillary thyroid cancer or a benign thyroid nodule (not recorded which). Some clones in this sample may be carry-over from other donors' samples. Sequenced material: tumor tissue. This rearrangement joins TRBV19 to TRBJ2-7; D is tentatively TRBD1 or TRBD2 (5 bases each). CDR3 sequence (DNA): TGTGCCAGTAGTATTGCTGGGGGCTCCTACGAGCAGTACTTC. Protein: CASSIAGGSYEQYF.